This paragraph reports one TCR beta chain. The sample belongs to a study of control samples from healthy donors and cancer patients. Only in-frame clones appear in the TCRdb table, and some are missing; sequencing was by immunoSEQ multiplex PCR. Found here are about 71,000 clones, around nine tenths of them singletons; the top ten hold around a fifth. Losses at the gene ends were 1 base for V and 3 bases for J; bases not matched to a gene: 2. The CDR3 extends over 14 amino acids. Germline V gene data show CDR1 as GTSNPN and CDR2 as SVGIG (reference sequence). The sample consisted of PBMCs. The TCR sequence derives from a man aged 60 to 69 with lung cancer. The gene calls are TRBV30 and TRBJ2-7; 11 bases agree with TRBD2. The CDR3 DNA reads as TGTGCCTGGAGTGAACTAGCGGGGGTCTACGAGCAGTACTTC. Its translation: CAWSELAGVYEQYF.